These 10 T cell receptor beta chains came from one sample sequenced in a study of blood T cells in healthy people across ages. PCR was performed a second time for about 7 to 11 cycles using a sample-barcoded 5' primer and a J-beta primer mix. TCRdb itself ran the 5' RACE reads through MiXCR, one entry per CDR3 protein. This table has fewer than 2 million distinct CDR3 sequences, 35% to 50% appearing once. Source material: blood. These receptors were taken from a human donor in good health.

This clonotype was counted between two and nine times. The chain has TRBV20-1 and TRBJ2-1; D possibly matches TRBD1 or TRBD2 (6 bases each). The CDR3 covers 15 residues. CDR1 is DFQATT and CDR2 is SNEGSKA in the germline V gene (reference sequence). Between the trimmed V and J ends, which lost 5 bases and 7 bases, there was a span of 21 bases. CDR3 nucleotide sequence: TGCAGTGCTCTTCCCGAGGGGGGACGATCGAATGAGCAGTTCTTC. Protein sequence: CSALPEGGRSNEQFF.

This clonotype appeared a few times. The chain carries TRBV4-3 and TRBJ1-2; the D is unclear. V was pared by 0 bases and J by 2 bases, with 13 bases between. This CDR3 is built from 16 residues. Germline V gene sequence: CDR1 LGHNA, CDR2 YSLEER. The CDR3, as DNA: TGCGCCAGCAGCCAAGATATTGAAGGACCCAACTATGGCTACACCTTC. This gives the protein CASSQDIEGPNYGYTF.

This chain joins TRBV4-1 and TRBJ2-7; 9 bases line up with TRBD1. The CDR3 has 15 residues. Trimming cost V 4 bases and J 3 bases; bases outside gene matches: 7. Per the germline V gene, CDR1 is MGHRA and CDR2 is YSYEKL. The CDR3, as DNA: TGCGCCAGCAGCCTATTGACAGGGGGAGACTACGAGCAGTACTTC. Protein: CASSLLTGGDYEQYF.

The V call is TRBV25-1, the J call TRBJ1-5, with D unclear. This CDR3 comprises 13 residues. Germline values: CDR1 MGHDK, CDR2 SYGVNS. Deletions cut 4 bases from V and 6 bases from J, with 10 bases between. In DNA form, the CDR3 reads TGTGCCAGCAGTGCCCCCAAGGGTCAGCCCCAGCATTTT. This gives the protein CASSAPKGQPQHF.

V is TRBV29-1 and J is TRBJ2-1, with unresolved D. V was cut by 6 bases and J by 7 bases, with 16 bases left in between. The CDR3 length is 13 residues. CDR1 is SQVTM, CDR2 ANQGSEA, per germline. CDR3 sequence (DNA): TGCAGCGTGGCCAAATTAAATCGAAATGAGCAGTTCTTC. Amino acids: CSVAKLNRNEQFF.

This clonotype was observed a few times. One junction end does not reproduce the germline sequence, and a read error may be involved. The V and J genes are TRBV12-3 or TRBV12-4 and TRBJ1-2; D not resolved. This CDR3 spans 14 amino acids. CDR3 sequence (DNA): TGTGCCAGCAGTTTTAACTCTTTTAACTATGGCTGCACCTTC. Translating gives CASSFNSFNYGCTF.

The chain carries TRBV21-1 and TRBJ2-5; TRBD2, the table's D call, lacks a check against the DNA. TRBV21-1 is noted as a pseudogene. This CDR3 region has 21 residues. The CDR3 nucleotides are TGTGCCAGCAGCAAAGTGGATATGGGACTAGCGGGGGAACGAAGTTCGGGAGAGCAGTACTTC. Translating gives CASSKVDMGLAGERSSGEQYF.

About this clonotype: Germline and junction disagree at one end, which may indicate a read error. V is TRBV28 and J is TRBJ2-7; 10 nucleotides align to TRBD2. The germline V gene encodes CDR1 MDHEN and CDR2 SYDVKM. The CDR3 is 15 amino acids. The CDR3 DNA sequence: TGTGCTAGCACCGAACGACTAGCGGGCTCCTACGAGCAGTACTTC. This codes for CASTERLAGSYEQYF. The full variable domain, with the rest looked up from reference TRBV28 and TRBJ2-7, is DVKVTQSSRYLVKRTGEKVFLECVQDMDHENMFWYRQDPGLGLRLIYFSYDVKMKEKGDIPEGYSVSREKKERFSLILESASTNQTSMYLCASTERLAGSYEQYFGPGTRLTVT.

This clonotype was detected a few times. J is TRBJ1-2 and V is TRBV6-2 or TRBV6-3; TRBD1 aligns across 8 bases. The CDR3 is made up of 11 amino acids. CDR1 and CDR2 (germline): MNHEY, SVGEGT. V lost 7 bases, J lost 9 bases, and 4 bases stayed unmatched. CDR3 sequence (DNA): TGTGCCAGCACGCAGGGGGCGAGCTACACCTTC. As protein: CASTQGASYTF.

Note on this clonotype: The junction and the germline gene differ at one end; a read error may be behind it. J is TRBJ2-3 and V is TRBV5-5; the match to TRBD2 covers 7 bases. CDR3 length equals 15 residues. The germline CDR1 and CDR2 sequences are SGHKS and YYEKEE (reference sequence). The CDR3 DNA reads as TGTGCCAACAGCGTCTTGGGGGGGGGTTCAGATACGCAGTATTTT. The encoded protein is CANSVLGGGSDTQYF.